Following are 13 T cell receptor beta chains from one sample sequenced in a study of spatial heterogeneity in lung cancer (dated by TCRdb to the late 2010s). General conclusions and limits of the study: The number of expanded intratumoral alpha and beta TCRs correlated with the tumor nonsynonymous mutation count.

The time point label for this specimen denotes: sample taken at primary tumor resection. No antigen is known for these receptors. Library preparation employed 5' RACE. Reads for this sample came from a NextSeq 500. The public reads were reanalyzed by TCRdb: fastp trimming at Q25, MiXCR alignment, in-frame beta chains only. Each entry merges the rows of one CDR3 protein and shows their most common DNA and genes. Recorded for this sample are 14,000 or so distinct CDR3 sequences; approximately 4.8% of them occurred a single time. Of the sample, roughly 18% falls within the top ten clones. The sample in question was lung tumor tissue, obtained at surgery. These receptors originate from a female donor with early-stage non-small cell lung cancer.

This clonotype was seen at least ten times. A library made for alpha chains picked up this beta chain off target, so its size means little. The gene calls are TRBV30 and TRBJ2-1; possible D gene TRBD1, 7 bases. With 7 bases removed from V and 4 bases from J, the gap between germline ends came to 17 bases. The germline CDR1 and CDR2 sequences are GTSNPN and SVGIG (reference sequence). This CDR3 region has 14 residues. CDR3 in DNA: TGTGCCTCCGCGGAGGGCAGGGGGTACAATGAGCAGTTCTTC. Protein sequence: CASAEGRGYNEQFF.

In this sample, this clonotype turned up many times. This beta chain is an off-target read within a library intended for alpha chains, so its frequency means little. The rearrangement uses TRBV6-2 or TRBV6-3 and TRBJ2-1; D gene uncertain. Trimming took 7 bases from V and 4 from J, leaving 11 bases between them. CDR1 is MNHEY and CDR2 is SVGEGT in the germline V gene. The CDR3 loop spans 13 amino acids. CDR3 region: CASTPGPYNEQFF. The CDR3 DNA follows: TGTGCCAGCACGCCGGGCCCGTACAATGAGCAGTTCTTC.

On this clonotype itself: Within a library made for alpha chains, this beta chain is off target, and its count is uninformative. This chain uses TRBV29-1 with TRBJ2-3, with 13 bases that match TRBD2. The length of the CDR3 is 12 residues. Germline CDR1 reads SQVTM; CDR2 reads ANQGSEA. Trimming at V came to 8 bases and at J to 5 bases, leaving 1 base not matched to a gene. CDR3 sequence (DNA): TGCAGCACTAGCGGGGGGGGAGATACGCAGTATTTT. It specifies CSTSGGGDTQYF.

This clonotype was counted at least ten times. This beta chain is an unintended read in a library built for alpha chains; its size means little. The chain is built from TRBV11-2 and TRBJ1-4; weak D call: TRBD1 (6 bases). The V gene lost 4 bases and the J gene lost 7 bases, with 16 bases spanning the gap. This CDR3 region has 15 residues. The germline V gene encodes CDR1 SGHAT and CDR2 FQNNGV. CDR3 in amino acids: CASSSEWDKGEKLFF. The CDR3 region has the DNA TGTGCCAGCAGCTCAGAATGGGACAAAGGTGAAAAACTGTTTTTT.

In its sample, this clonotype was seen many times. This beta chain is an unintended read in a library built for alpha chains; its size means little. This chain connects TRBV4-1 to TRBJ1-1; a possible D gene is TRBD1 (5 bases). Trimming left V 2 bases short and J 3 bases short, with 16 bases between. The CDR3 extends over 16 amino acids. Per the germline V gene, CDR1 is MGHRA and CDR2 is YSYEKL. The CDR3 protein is CASSQPRVGGDTEAFF. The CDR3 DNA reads TGCGCCAGCAGCCAACCCCGGGTTGGGGGGGACACTGAAGCTTTCTTT.

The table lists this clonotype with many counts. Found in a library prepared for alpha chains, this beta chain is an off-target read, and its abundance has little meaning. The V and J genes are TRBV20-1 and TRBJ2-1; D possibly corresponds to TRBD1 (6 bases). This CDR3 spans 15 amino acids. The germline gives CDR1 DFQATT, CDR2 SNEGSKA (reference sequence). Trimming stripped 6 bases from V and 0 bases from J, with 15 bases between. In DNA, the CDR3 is TGCAGTGCCGATTTGGGGGCCAGCTCCTACAATGAGCAGTTCTTC. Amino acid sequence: CSADLGASSYNEQFF.

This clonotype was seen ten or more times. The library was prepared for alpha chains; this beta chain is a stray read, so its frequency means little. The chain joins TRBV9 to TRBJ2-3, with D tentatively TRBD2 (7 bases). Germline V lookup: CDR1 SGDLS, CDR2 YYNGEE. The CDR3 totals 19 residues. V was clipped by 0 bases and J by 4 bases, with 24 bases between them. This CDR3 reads CASSVGTGGHPGRADTQYF. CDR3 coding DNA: TGTGCCAGCAGCGTAGGAACGGGGGGCCACCCCGGTAGGGCAGATACGCAGTATTTT.

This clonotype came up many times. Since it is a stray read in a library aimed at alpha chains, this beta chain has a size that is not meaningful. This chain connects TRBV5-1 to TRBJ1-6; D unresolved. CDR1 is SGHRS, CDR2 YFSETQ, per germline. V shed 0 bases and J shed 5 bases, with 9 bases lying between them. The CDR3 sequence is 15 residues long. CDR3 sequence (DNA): TGCGCCAGCAGCTTGGACAGACCAGATAATTCACCCCTCCACTTT. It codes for CASSLDRPDNSPLHF.

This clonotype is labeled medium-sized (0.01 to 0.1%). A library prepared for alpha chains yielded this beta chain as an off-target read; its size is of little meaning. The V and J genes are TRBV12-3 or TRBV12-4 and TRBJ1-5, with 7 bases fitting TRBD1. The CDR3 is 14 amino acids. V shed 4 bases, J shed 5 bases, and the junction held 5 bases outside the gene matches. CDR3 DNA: TGTGCCAGCAGTTCAACAGGGGCCGATCAGCCCCAGCATTTT. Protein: CASSSTGADQPQHF.

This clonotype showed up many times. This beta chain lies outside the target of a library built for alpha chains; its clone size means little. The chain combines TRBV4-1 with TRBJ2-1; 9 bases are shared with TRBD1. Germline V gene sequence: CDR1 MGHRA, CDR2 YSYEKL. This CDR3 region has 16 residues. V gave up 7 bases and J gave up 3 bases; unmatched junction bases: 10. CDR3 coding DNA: TGCGCCAGCAAACCCCTGGGGACAGGGAACTACAATGAGCAGTTCTTC. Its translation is CASKPLGTGNYNEQFF.

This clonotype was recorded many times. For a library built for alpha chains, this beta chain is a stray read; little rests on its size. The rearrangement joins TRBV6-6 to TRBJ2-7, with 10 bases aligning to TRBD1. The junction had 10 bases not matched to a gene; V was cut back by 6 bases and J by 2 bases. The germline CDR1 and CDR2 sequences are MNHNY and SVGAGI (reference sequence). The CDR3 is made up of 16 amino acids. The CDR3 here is CASRDAGTGATYEQYF. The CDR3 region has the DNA TGTGCCAGCAGAGACGCCGGGACAGGGGCGACCTACGAGCAGTACTTC.

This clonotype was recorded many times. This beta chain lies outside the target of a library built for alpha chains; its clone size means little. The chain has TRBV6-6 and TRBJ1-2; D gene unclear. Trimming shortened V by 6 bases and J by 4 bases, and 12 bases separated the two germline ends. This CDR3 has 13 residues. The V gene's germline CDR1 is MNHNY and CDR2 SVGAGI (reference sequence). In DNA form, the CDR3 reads TGTGCCAGCAGGGAGCAGCAACTCTATGGCTACACCTTC. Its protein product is CASREQQLYGYTF.

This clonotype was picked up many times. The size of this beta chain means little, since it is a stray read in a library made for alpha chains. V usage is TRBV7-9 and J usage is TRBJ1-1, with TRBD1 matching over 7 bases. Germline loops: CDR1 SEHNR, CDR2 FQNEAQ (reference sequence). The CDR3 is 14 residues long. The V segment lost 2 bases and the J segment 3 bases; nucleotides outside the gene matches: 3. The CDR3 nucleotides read TGTGCCAGCAGCTTAAACACAGGGGACACTGAAGCTTTCTTT. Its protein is CASSLNTGDTEAFF. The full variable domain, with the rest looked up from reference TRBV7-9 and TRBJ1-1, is DTGVSQNPRHKITKRGQNVTFRCDPISEHNRLYWYRQTLGQGPEFLTYFQNEAQLEKSRLLSDRFSAERPKGSFSTLEIQRTEQGDSAMYLCASSLNTGDTEAFFGQGTRLTVV.